These 10 T cell receptor beta chains came from one sample sequenced in a study of cytomegalovirus exposure and HLA in healthy donors. PCR primers comprised 60 Vbeta and 13 Jbeta primers. The method was immunoSEQ multiplex PCR; TCRdb's version includes in-frame clones alone and lacks a portion of them. The repertoire includes about 190,000 clones, roughly 88% of them detected once, and more than 1% sits in the top ten. Sequencing was carried out using PBMCs. These receptors all come from a boy between 2 and 10 years old in good health and CMV-seronegative.

The chain has TRBV6-5 and TRBJ1-6, with D perhaps TRBD1 (5 bases). Trimming stripped 2 bases from V and 8 bases from J, with 16 bases between. The CDR3 spans 16 residues. Looked up from germline, CDR1 is MNHEY and CDR2 is SVGAGI. Written as DNA, the CDR3 is TGTGCCAGCAGTTACACGCAGGGAACGGCGGATTCACCCCTCCACTTT. It translates to CASSYTQGTADSPLHF.

This chain joins TRBV7-8 and TRBJ2-2; 9 bases line up with TRBD1. V was clipped by 5 bases and J by 1 base; unmatched bases: 5. This CDR3 comprises 16 residues. In germline, CDR1 is SGHVS, CDR2 FQNEAQ. The CDR3 protein is CASSAPGQGNTGELFF. The CDR3 DNA sequence: TGTGCCAGCAGCGCGCCGGGACAGGGGAACACCGGGGAGCTGTTTTTT. Looking up the rest from reference TRBV7-8 and TRBJ2-2 gives the full variable domain: GAGVSQSPRYKVAKRGQDVALRCDPISGHVSLFWYQQALGQGPEFLTYFQNEAQLDKSGLPSDRFFAERPEGSVSTLKIQRTQQEDSAVYLCASSAPGQGNTGELFFGEGSRLTVL.

The J gene is TRBJ1-2, the V gene TRBV7-2, with TRBD1 as a possible D gene (5 bases). V shed 1 base and J shed 0 bases, with 12 bases lying between them. The CDR3 is 16 amino acids. Germline CDR1 reads SGHTA; CDR2 reads FQGNSA. CDR3 bases: TGTGCCAGCAGCTTAGATGGGGGGTTTCCTAACTATGGCTACACCTTC. Encoded protein: CASSLDGGFPNYGYTF.

The chain couples TRBV7-2 to TRBJ2-5; 11 bases match TRBD2. This CDR3 comprises 15 residues. From germline, CDR1 is SGHTA and CDR2 FQGNSA. J was trimmed by 5 bases and V by 2 bases; bases with no gene match: 4. This chain's CDR3 is CASSLWLAGGETQYF. CDR3 sequence (DNA): TGTGCCAGCAGCTTATGGCTAGCGGGAGGCGAGACCCAGTACTTC.

This chain connects TRBV19 to TRBJ2-1, with D possibly TRBD2 on 5 matching bases. Per germline, CDR1 LNHDA and CDR2 SQIVND (reference sequence). This CDR3 contains 15 residues. The V end was cut by 1 base, the J end by 4 bases, with 11 bases between. The CDR3 sequence is CASSIGSGKYNEQFF. For the CDR3, the DNA is TGTGCCAGTAGTATAGGCAGCGGTAAATACAATGAGCAGTTCTTC.

This chain joins TRBV9 and TRBJ2-5; D might be TRBD1 (6 bases). The CDR3 is made up of 15 amino acids. V dropped 4 bases and J dropped 0 bases, with 13 bases sitting between them. Germline CDR1 reads SGDLS; CDR2 reads YYNGEE. CDR3 in amino acids: CASSPGAHYQETQYF. In DNA form, the CDR3 reads TGTGCCAGCAGCCCAGGGGCACATTACCAAGAGACCCAGTACTTC.

The chain joins TRBV14 to TRBJ2-1, with TRBD1 identical over 7 bases. The CDR3 contains 15 residues. V gave up 0 bases and J gave up 3 bases; unmatched junction bases: 2. Germline values: CDR1 SGHDN, CDR2 FVKESK. In DNA, the CDR3 is TGTGCCAGCAGCCAAGACAGGGGGATCTACAATGAGCAGTTCTTC. Protein sequence: CASSQDRGIYNEQFF.

V gene TRBV5-4 combines with J gene TRBJ2-2; TRBD1 matches at 7 bases. Trimming took 4 bases from V and 4 from J; bases not matched to a gene: 10. Germline V lookup: CDR1 SGHNT, CDR2 YYREEE (reference sequence). The CDR3 covers 16 residues. The CDR3 DNA sequence: TGTGCCAGCAGCAAACCGACAGGGCCGGGCACCGGGGAGCTGTTTTTT. Encoded protein: CASSKPTGPGTGELFF. Full variable domain (outside the CDR3, taken from reference TRBV5-4 and TRBJ2-2): ETGVTQSPTHLIKTRGQQVTLRCSSQSGHNTVSWYQQALGQGPQFIFQYYREEENGRGNFPPRFSGLQFPNYSSELNVNALELDDSALYLCASSKPTGPGTGELFFGEGSRLTVL.

The chain is built from TRBV23-1 and TRBJ2-7, with 9 bases matching TRBD1. TRBV23-1 is recorded as an ORF, its role being uncertain. V trimming: 10 bases; J trimming: 3 bases; junction bases outside the gene matches: 13. This CDR3 comprises 15 residues. CDR3 sequence reads: CATGHRGRMFYEQYV. CDR3 bases: TGCGCCACGGGTCACAGGGGGCGAATGTTCTACGAGCAGTACGTC.

V and J are TRBV11-3 and TRBJ2-3; 8 bases agree with TRBD1. This CDR3 has 16 amino acids. Germline lookup yields CDR1 SGHNT and CDR2 YENEEA. J was trimmed by 3 bases and V by 4 bases; bases with no gene match: 9. The chain's CDR3 is CASSSNGQGSTDTQYF. CDR3 sequence (DNA): TGTGCCAGCAGCTCAAACGGACAGGGATCGACAGATACGCAGTATTTT.